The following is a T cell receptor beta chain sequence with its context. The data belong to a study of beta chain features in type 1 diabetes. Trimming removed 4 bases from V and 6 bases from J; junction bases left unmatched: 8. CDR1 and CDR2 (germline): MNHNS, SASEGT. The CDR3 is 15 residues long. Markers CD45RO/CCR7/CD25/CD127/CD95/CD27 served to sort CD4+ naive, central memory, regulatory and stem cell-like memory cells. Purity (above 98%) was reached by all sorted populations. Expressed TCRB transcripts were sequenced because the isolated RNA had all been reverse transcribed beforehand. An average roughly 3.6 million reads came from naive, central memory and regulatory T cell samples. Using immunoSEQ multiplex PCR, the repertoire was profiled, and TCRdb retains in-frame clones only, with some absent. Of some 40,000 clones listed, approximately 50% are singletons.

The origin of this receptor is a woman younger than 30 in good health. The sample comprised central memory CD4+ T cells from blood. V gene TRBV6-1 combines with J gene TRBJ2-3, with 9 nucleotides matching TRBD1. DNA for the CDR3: TGTGCCAGCAGTGTCCGGGACAGGGTTGCGGATACGCAGTATTTT. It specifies CASSVRDRVADTQYF.